These 6 T cell receptor beta chains were all obtained from the same sample, sequenced in a study of graft-versus-host responses after intestinal transplantation (dated by TCRdb to about 2021). The time point tag for this specimen amounts to: cells obtained before transplantation from donor or recipient. Libraries were constructed by the immunoSEQ multiplex PCR assay. TCRdb took this table from immuneACCESS and kept in-frame rearrangements with V and J called. Such tables lack part of the clones; where checked against another copy, unresolved V genes explain under half of the gap, and the rest is unexplained. Present in this sample are roughly 100,000 clones, 80% to 95% of which were seen just once. Of the sample, roughly 1% falls within the top ten clones. Antigens for these TCRs are unknown. The starting material was unstimulated CD8+ T cells sorted from spleen or lymph node cells, obtained before intestinal transplant. The receptors here all came from a human donor who received an intestinal transplant.

The chain carries TRBV6-5 and TRBJ2-7; a possible D gene is TRBD1 (6 bases). CDR1 is MNHEY, CDR2 SVGAGI, per germline. This CDR3 comprises 14 residues. The germline V and J ends were trimmed by 8 bases and 0 bases, with 14 bases remaining between them. The CDR3 DNA follows: TGTGCCAGCCGCGGCAGGGGATCCTCCTACGAGCAGTACTTC. Its protein product is CASRGRGSSYEQYF.

The chain recombines TRBV7-6 with TRBJ2-2; D possibly matches TRBD1 or TRBD2 (5 bases each). Trimming took off 6 bases at V and 1 base at J, with 15 bases between the two ends. CDR1 is SGHVS, CDR2 FNYEAQ, per germline. CDR3 length equals 16 residues. CDR3 amino acids: CASSRAGTMNTGELFF. Written as DNA, the CDR3 is TGTGCCAGCAGTCGCGCAGGGACCATGAACACCGGGGAGCTGTTTTTT.

The V gene is TRBV27, the J gene TRBJ1-4; no reliable D call. With 3 bases removed from V and 5 bases from J, the gap between germline ends came to 10 bases. The germline V gene encodes CDR1 MNHEY and CDR2 SMNVEV (reference sequence). CDR3 size: 14 residues. CDR3 protein: CASSFRGNNEKLFF. The CDR3 nucleotides read TGTGCCAGCAGTTTCAGAGGGAACAATGAAAAACTGTTTTTT.

This clone showed up just once. This chain links TRBV9 with TRBJ1-1; weak D call: TRBD1 (5 bases). Trimming removed 4 bases from V and 7 bases from J, with 11 bases in between. Germline loops: CDR1 SGDLS, CDR2 YYNGEE. This CDR3 has 12 amino acids. The CDR3 here is CASSSGTVEAFF. The DNA for the CDR3 is TGTGCCAGCAGCTCCGGGACGGTTGAAGCTTTCTTT.

The CDR3 DNA reads as TGCAGCGTTCTTCCCCGGCGGGATTTCACAGATACGCAGTATTTT. Translated: CSVLPRRDFTDTQYF. This chain connects TRBV29-1 to TRBJ2-3, with D possibly TRBD2 on 6 matching bases. Trimming removed 5 bases at V and 2 bases at J, with 17 bases between. CDR3 length: 15 residues. Germline V lookup: CDR1 SQVTM, CDR2 ANQGSEA.

This chain links TRBV7-8 with TRBJ2-5; TRBD2 matches at 7 bases. Germline CDR1 SGHVS, CDR2 FQNEAQ. V lost 5 bases and J lost 5; bases outside the gene matches: 11. The CDR3 loop spans 15 amino acids. The CDR3 here is CASSPSSGRMETQYF. CDR3 DNA: TGTGCCAGCAGCCCCTCTAGCGGACGGATGGAGACCCAGTACTTC.